One sample yielded the 21 T cell receptor beta chains listed below, sequenced in a study of blood T cell repertoires in COVID-19. Assay: immunoSEQ multiplex PCR; the TCRdb copy retains only in-frame clones and omits some. The sample shows some 200,000 clones, 87% of them seen only once. The sample comprised PBMCs or T cells enriched from blood (not recorded which). These receptors all stem from a man aged 18 to 35 with acute COVID-19.

The rearrangement links TRBV24-1 to TRBJ1-2; the match to TRBD1 covers 12 bases. The germline V gene encodes CDR1 KGHDR and CDR2 SFDVKD. There are 15 residues in the CDR3. Trimming removed 4 bases from V and 7 bases from J; junction bases left unmatched: 6. CDR3 nucleotides: TGTGCCACCAGTGAACCGGGACAGGGGGCGAGTGGCTACACCTTC. Protein sequence: CATSEPGQGASGYTF.

The J gene is TRBJ2-1, the V gene TRBV6-5, with TRBD2 as a possible D gene (6 bases). Between the trimmed V and J ends, which lost 8 bases and 0 bases, there was a span of 8 bases. The V gene's germline CDR1 is MNHEY and CDR2 SVGAGI. CDR3 length: 13 amino acids. This chain's CDR3 is CASGGSSYNEQFF. CDR3 sequence (DNA): TGTGCCAGCGGAGGGAGCTCCTACAATGAGCAGTTCTTC.

V usage is TRBV29-1 and J usage is TRBJ2-7, with TRBD2 matching 8 bases. This CDR3 contains 12 residues. Germline V gives CDR1 SQVTM, CDR2 ANQGSEA. V shed 6 bases and J 1 base; nucleotides not matched to a gene: 2. CDR3 region: CSVGGGSYEQYF. The CDR3 region has the DNA TGCAGCGTCGGGGGGGGTTCCTACGAGCAGTACTTC.

The gene calls are TRBV7-2 and TRBJ1-6, with D possibly TRBD1 on 5 matching bases. V was shortened by 5 bases and J by 8 bases, with 16 bases between the two germline ends. Looked up from germline, CDR1 is SGHTA and CDR2 is FQGNSA. There are 15 residues in the CDR3. The CDR3 region has the DNA TGTGCCAGCAGCCTAGATGTCGGGGGGGATTCACCCCTCCACTTT. Protein: CASSLDVGGDSPLHF.

This chain uses TRBV6-5 with TRBJ1-1; D is perhaps TRBD1 (6 bases). Between the trimmed V and J ends, which lost 10 bases and 3 bases, there was a span of 15 bases. CDR3 length: 13 amino acids. In germline, CDR1 is MNHEY, CDR2 SVGAGI. CDR3 coding DNA: TGTGCCATCCTAACAGGGTATTACACTGAAGCTTTCTTT. Its protein product is CAILTGYYTEAFF.

This chain joins TRBV27 and TRBJ2-3; D remains unclear. Trimming left V 6 bases short and J 4 bases short, with 11 bases between. The CDR3 is 13 amino acids. Germline values: CDR1 MNHEY, CDR2 SMNVEV (reference sequence). CDR3 nucleotides: TGTGCCAGCAGCTATGATCGCGCAGATACGCAGTATTTT. Protein: CASSYDRADTQYF.

The CDR3 loop reads CASSLGTGGSETQYF. CDR3 DNA: TGCGCCAGCAGCTTAGGGACAGGGGGCTCGGAGACCCAGTACTTC. The chain uses TRBV5-1 and TRBJ2-5; 12 bases align to TRBD1. The CDR3 is 15 residues long. J lost 5 bases, V lost 2 bases, and 4 bases had no gene match. Germline V gives CDR1 SGHRS, CDR2 YFSETQ.

V usage is TRBV16 and J usage is TRBJ2-7, with TRBD2 matching 7 bases. This CDR3 is 15 amino acids long. The germline CDR1 and CDR2 sequences are KGHSY and FQNENV. The V gene end was trimmed by 0 bases and the J gene end by 1 base; junction bases not matched to a gene: 3. The chain's CDR3 is CASSQSGRESYEQYF. The CDR3 nucleotides are TGTGCCAGCAGCCAATCAGGGCGGGAGTCCTACGAGCAGTACTTC.

The V gene is TRBV19, the J gene TRBJ2-5; weak D call: TRBD2 (5 bases). V was shortened by 8 bases and J by 2 bases, with 12 bases between the two germline ends. The CDR3 consists of 13 residues. The germline V gene has CDR1 LNHDA and CDR2 SQIVND (reference sequence). This CDR3 is CASGLGRQETQYF. For the CDR3, the DNA is TGTGCCAGTGGACTCGGTCGGCAAGAGACCCAGTACTTC. Full variable domain (outside the CDR3, taken from reference TRBV19 and TRBJ2-5): DGGITQSPKYLFRKEGQNVTLSCEQNLNHDAMYWYRQDPGQGLRLIYYSQIVNDFQKGDIAEGYSVSREKKESFPLTVTSAQKNPTAFYLCASGLGRQETQYFGPGTRLLVL.

This chain connects TRBV12-2 to TRBJ1-6. TRBV12-2 is recorded as a pseudogene. The CDR3 runs to 15 residues. The CDR3 DNA is TGTGCAAGTCGCTTAGTACCGGGAATAATTTCACCCCTCCACTTT. Encoded protein: CASRLVPGIISPLHF.

The V gene is TRBV3-1 (or the pseudogene TRBV3-2), the J gene TRBJ2-1; the match to TRBD2 covers 12 bases. Unmatched junction bases numbered 3, after V lost 2 bases and J lost 4 bases. Germline loops: CDR1 LGHDT, CDR2 YNNKEL (reference sequence). This CDR3 is 16 amino acids long. The CDR3 DNA reads as TGTGCCAGCAGCCAAAGACTAGCGGGAGAATACAATGAGCAGTTCTTC. Translated, it gives CASSQRLAGEYNEQFF.

V is TRBV19 and J is TRBJ2-3, with 10 bases that match TRBD2. CDR3 length equals 16 residues. Looked up from germline, CDR1 is LNHDA and CDR2 is SQIVND (reference sequence). The V segment lost 5 bases and the J segment 2 bases; nucleotides outside the gene matches: 7. The CDR3 protein is CASSFGLAVITDTQYF. The CDR3 coding sequence is TGTGCCAGTAGTTTCGGACTAGCGGTTATCACAGATACGCAGTATTTT.

The chain combines TRBV7-2 with TRBJ2-1, with TRBD2 matching over 7 bases. CDR3 length: 15 residues. V dropped 1 base and J dropped 5; count of bases not matched to a gene: 5. Per germline, CDR1 SGHTA and CDR2 FQGNSA. The CDR3: CASSLEAGAHNEQFF. CDR3 DNA sequence: TGTGCCAGCAGCTTAGAGGCGGGAGCCCACAATGAGCAGTTCTTC.

CDR3 sequence reads: CASSLSLGGIYEQYF. CDR3 DNA sequence: TGTGCCAGCAGCTTATCATTGGGAGGGATATACGAGCAGTACTTC. V gene TRBV7-3 combines with J gene TRBJ2-7; 7 bases map to TRBD2. Unmatched junction bases numbered 8, after V lost 2 bases and J lost 4 bases. The germline V gene has CDR1 SGHTA and CDR2 FQGTGA. The CDR3 covers 15 residues.

V gene TRBV11-2 combines with J gene TRBJ2-1; 7 bases match TRBD1. The CDR3 contains 16 residues. Germline V CDR1 and CDR2: SGHAT, FQNNGV. V was pared by 5 bases and J by 4 bases, with 11 bases of the junction left unmatched. Here the CDR3 reads CASSTLTGHLYNEQFF. The CDR3 nucleotides read TGTGCCAGCAGCACCCTGACAGGGCACCTTTACAATGAGCAGTTCTTC. Combining the CDR3 with reference TRBV11-2 and TRBJ2-1 gives the whole variable domain EAGVAQSPRYKIIEKRQSVAFWCNPISGHATLYWYQQILGQGPKLLIQFQNNGVVDDSQLPKDRFSAERLKGVDSTLKIQPAKLEDSAVYLCASSTLTGHLYNEQFFGPGTRLTVL.

This chain joins TRBV19 and TRBJ1-3; D uncertain. V was pared by 10 bases and J by 4 bases, with 14 bases between. In germline, CDR1 is LNHDA, CDR2 SQIVND (reference sequence). The CDR3 covers 13 residues. CDR3 region: CATRGPPGNTIYF. DNA for the CDR3: TGTGCCACACGAGGCCCACCCGGAAACACCATATATTTT.

This chain connects TRBV10-2 to TRBJ1-4, with 9 bases fitting TRBD1. Losses at the gene ends were 4 bases for V and 10 bases for J; bases not matched to a gene: 4. The CDR3 is 13 amino acids. Germline CDR1 is WSHSY and CDR2 is SAAADI. The CDR3 sequence is CASSGQGDVKLFF. CDR3 bases: TGCGCCAGCAGTGGACAGGGGGATGTAAAACTGTTTTTT.

V gene TRBV9 combines with J gene TRBJ2-1; 10 positions match TRBD2. The germline gives CDR1 SGDLS, CDR2 YYNGEE. J lost 10 bases, V lost 5 bases, and 12 bases had no gene match. The CDR3 loop spans 15 amino acids. CDR3 DNA: TGTGCCAGCAGAGGCCTAGCGGGAGAAGGGGGAGAGCAGTTCTTC. This codes for CASRGLAGEGGEQFF.

The chain is built from TRBV28 and TRBJ2-7; 12 bases match TRBD2. Germline V gene sequence: CDR1 MDHEN, CDR2 SYDVKM. The V segment lost 8 bases and the J segment 6 bases; nucleotides outside the gene matches: 5. The CDR3 is 13 amino acids. As DNA, the CDR3 is TGTGCCAGCGCATTACTAGCGGGAGGCGAGCAGTACTTC. Encoded protein: CASALLAGGEQYF.

Comments on this clone: This sample also contains other DNA sequences that code for the same CDR3. CDR3 coding DNA: TGCGCCAGCAGCTCCTCAGGGAAAACTAATGAAAAACTGTTTTTT. As protein: CASSSSGKTNEKLFF. The rearrangement joins TRBV5-1 to TRBJ1-4; perhaps TRBD1 as D (5 bases). The CDR3 loop spans 15 amino acids. Trimming shortened V by 3 bases and J by 1 base, and 10 bases separated the two germline ends. Germline assignment: CDR1 SGHRS and CDR2 YFSETQ.

This chain connects TRBV7-3 to TRBJ2-1; TRBD2 is a possible D gene (6 bases). In germline, CDR1 is SGHTA, CDR2 FQGTGA. V was cut by 5 bases and J by 0 bases, with 11 bases left in between. CDR3 length equals 15 residues. The CDR3: CASSLRGSSYNEQFF. CDR3 nucleotide sequence: TGTGCCAGCAGCCTCCGGGGGAGCTCCTACAATGAGCAGTTCTTC.